A selection of T cell receptor beta chains follows, all from one sample in a study of cytomegalovirus exposure and HLA in healthy donors. The method was immunoSEQ multiplex PCR; TCRdb's version includes in-frame clones alone and lacks a portion of them. Of more than 150,000 clones in the sample, roughly 84% were seen once. The sequenced material came from PBMCs. These TCRs come from a boy under 18 in good health and CMV-seronegative. CDR3s include the opening cysteine and the closing phenylalanine or tryptophan. D genes are given only for firm matches. A row's size may be missing; if present it is once, few, many or a size class.

abundance: -
d_gene: -
j_gene: TRBJ1-5
v_gene: TRBV28
CDR3nt: TGTGCCAGCAGGGGAAACAGGGTTGAGGATCAGCCCCAGCATTTT
CDR3aa: CASRGNRVEDQPQHF

abundance: -
d_gene: TRBD2
j_gene: TRBJ2-1
v_gene: TRBV6-4
CDR3nt: TGTGCCAGCAGTGACTCAAGTAGCGGGGGGGCCAATGAGCAGTTCTTC
CDR3aa: CASSDSSSGGANEQFF

abundance: -
d_gene: TRBD2
j_gene: TRBJ2-7
v_gene: TRBV4-3
CDR3nt: TGCGCCAGCAGCCGATCAGATAGCGGGGGCTCCCACGAGCAGTACTTC
CDR3aa: CASSRSDSGGSHEQYF

abundance: -
d_gene: TRBD1
j_gene: TRBJ2-7
v_gene: TRBV27
CDR3nt: TGTGCCATCCGGGACAGGGTCCACGAGCAGTACTTC
CDR3aa: CAIRDRVHEQYF

abundance: -
d_gene: TRBD1
j_gene: TRBJ2-7
v_gene: TRBV10-3
CDR3nt: TGTGCCATCGAAAGAGGGGCAGGGGGCTACGAGCAGTACTTC
CDR3aa: CAIERGAGGYEQYF

abundance: -
d_gene: TRBD1
j_gene: TRBJ1-2
v_gene: TRBV6-5
CDR3nt: TGTGCCAGCAGTTACGCACAGGGGGCCCCCTATGGCTACACCTTC
CDR3aa: CASSYAQGAPYGYTF

abundance: -
d_gene: TRBD2
j_gene: TRBJ2-1
v_gene: TRBV5-6
CDR3nt: TGTGCCAGACACTATGAGCGGGAGCGCGATGAGCAGTTCTTC
CDR3aa: CARHYERERDEQFF

abundance: -
d_gene: TRBD1
j_gene: TRBJ2-7
v_gene: TRBV20-1
CDR3nt: TGCAGTGCTGGGACAGGGGACGAGCAGTACTTC
CDR3aa: CSAGTGDEQYF

abundance: -
d_gene: -
j_gene: TRBJ1-2
v_gene: TRBV27
CDR3nt: TGTGCCAGCAGTTACCTCGCCGGGGGTGGCTACACCTTC
CDR3aa: CASSYLAGGGYTF

abundance: -
d_gene: TRBD1
j_gene: TRBJ1-4
v_gene: TRBV7-9
CDR3nt: TGTGCCAGCAGCTTAGGACAGGGGGATGGTGAAAAACTGTTTTTT
CDR3aa: CASSLGQGDGEKLFF

abundance: -
d_gene: TRBD1
j_gene: TRBJ1-4
v_gene: TRBV2
CDR3nt: TGTGCCAGCAGTTCGTTGTCGGGACAGCTTAATGAAAAACTGTTTTTT
CDR3aa: CASSSLSGQLNEKLFF

abundance: -
d_gene: -
j_gene: TRBJ1-2
v_gene: TRBV9
CDR3nt: TGTGCCAGCAGCCCTGCCAGGGCCTACTATGGCTACACCTTC
CDR3aa: CASSPARAYYGYTF

abundance: -
d_gene: -
j_gene: TRBJ1-2
v_gene: TRBV28
CDR3nt: TGTGCCACCCAGGCACGGGACTCTTATGGCTACACCTTC
CDR3aa: CATQARDSYGYTF

abundance: few
d_gene: TRBD1
j_gene: TRBJ2-5
v_gene: TRBV6-5
CDR3nt: TGTGCCAGCAGTCGTCCCCCTGACAGGGGAGAGACCCAGTACTTC
CDR3aa: CASSRPPDRGETQYF

abundance: -
d_gene: TRBD2
j_gene: TRBJ2-7
v_gene: TRBV6-6
CDR3nt: TGTGCCAGCAGGCGGGGGGCCTACGAGCAGTACTTC
CDR3aa: CASRRGAYEQYF

abundance: -
d_gene: TRBD1
j_gene: TRBJ1-1
v_gene: TRBV5-1
CDR3nt: TGCGCCAGCAGCTGGGGACAGCTTGGAGCAGGCACTGAAGCTTTCTTT
CDR3aa: CASSWGQLGAGTEAFF

abundance: -
d_gene: -
j_gene: TRBJ1-3
v_gene: TRBV4-1
CDR3nt: TGCGCCAGCAGCCAAGTGTTAAAAGGCGGTTTGGGAAACACCATATATTTT
CDR3aa: CASSQVLKGGLGNTIYF

abundance: -
d_gene: -
j_gene: TRBJ2-5
v_gene: TRBV7-6
CDR3nt: TGTGCCAGCAGCCACATGAGGTACCAAGAGACCCAGTACTTC
CDR3aa: CASSHMRYQETQYF

abundance: -
d_gene: TRBD1
j_gene: TRBJ2-1
v_gene: TRBV28
CDR3nt: TGTGCCAGCAGTACGATGGGACAGGGGCCTGAGCAGTTCTTC
CDR3aa: CASSTMGQGPEQFF

abundance: -
d_gene: -
j_gene: TRBJ1-5
v_gene: TRBV15
CDR3nt: TGTGCCACCAGCAGAGACCCGGTCGGCCCGGGGCCCCAGCATTTT
CDR3aa: CATSRDPVGPGPQHF

abundance: -
d_gene: -
j_gene: TRBJ2-7
v_gene: TRBV5-1
CDR3nt: TGCGCCAGCAGCTTACAGTTTTCGTACGAGCAGTACTTC
CDR3aa: CASSLQFSYEQYF

abundance: -
d_gene: -
j_gene: TRBJ2-5
v_gene: TRBV9
CDR3nt: TGTGCCAGCAGCCCGACCGCAGGACAAGAGACCCAGTACTTC
CDR3aa: CASSPTAGQETQYF

abundance: few
d_gene: -
j_gene: TRBJ1-1
v_gene: TRBV6-5
CDR3nt: TGTGCCAGCAGTTACTCGAGATTCGGGGGGCACACTGAAGCTTTCTTT
CDR3aa: CASSYSRFGGHTEAFF

abundance: -
d_gene: -
j_gene: TRBJ1-5
v_gene: TRBV28
CDR3nt: TGTGCCAGCAGTTTGAGTCGGCTGAGGGGAGGTAATCAGCCCCAGCATTTT
CDR3aa: CASSLSRLRGGNQPQHF

abundance: -
d_gene: -
j_gene: TRBJ1-3
v_gene: TRBV6-1
CDR3nt: TGTGCCAGCTGGGCGGGGGGCTCTGGAAACACCATATATTTT
CDR3aa: CASWAGGSGNTIYF

abundance: once
d_gene: TRBD2
j_gene: TRBJ2-2
v_gene: TRBV2
CDR3nt: TGTGCCAGCAGAGCTACCGGGACTAGCGGAATAAACACCGGGGAGCTGTTTTTT
CDR3aa: CASRATGTSGINTGELFF

abundance: -
d_gene: -
j_gene: TRBJ2-1
v_gene: TRBV6-4
CDR3nt: TGTGCCAGCAAGAAGGACTACCTAACCTACAATGAGCAGTTCTTC
CDR3aa: CASKKDYLTYNEQFF

abundance: -
d_gene: TRBD1
j_gene: TRBJ2-1
v_gene: TRBV14
CDR3nt: TGTGCCAGCAGCCTGGACAGGGGCTTTTCCAATGAGCAGTTCTTC
CDR3aa: CASSLDRGFSNEQFF

abundance: -
d_gene: TRBD1
j_gene: TRBJ1-4
v_gene: TRBV10-3
CDR3nt: TGTGCCATCAGCTCTACCGGGACAGGTGATAATGAAAAACTGTTTTTT
CDR3aa: CAISSTGTGDNEKLFF

abundance: once
d_gene: TRBD2
j_gene: TRBJ2-7
v_gene: TRBV25-1
CDR3nt: TGTGCCAGCAGTGCGGGACTAGCGGGGACCTACGAGCAGTACTTC
CDR3aa: CASSAGLAGTYEQYF

abundance: -
d_gene: TRBD1
j_gene: TRBJ1-3
v_gene: TRBV7-8
CDR3nt: TGTGCCAGCAGCTTAGCGATTTCCGGGACAGGGTTAAACACCATATATTTT
CDR3aa: CASSLAISGTGLNTIYF

abundance: few
d_gene: -
j_gene: TRBJ2-7
v_gene: TRBV30
CDR3nt: TGTGCCTGGAGTCCCCCTATGATCCACGAGCAGTACTTC
CDR3aa: CAWSPPMIHEQYF

abundance: -
d_gene: TRBD1
j_gene: TRBJ2-2
v_gene: TRBV6-6
CDR3nt: TGTGCCAGTTATCAGACAGGGCCCGGGGAGCTGTTTTTT
CDR3aa: CASYQTGPGELFF

abundance: -
d_gene: TRBD1
j_gene: TRBJ1-2
v_gene: TRBV29-1
CDR3nt: TGCAGCGTTGAAAACCCACTACAGGGGGCTCGAGATGGCTACACCTTC
CDR3aa: CSVENPLQGARDGYTF

abundance: -
d_gene: TRBD1
j_gene: TRBJ2-7
v_gene: TRBV25-1
CDR3nt: TGTGCCAGCCCATCGTTCTGGGGACAGGGCTACGAGCAGTACTTC
CDR3aa: CASPSFWGQGYEQYF

abundance: -
d_gene: TRBD1
j_gene: TRBJ1-4
v_gene: TRBV27
CDR3nt: TGTGCCAGCAGCCAGACAGGGGGAGAAGGAGAAAAACTGTTTTTT
CDR3aa: CASSQTGGEGEKLFF

abundance: -
d_gene: TRBD1
j_gene: TRBJ1-1
v_gene: TRBV27
CDR3nt: TGTGCCAGCGGATGGACAGGGCTAACTGAAGCTTTCTTT
CDR3aa: CASGWTGLTEAFF

abundance: -
d_gene: -
j_gene: TRBJ1-1
v_gene: TRBV5-6
CDR3nt: TGTGCCAGCACCGACAGCTTGAACACTGAAGCTTTCTTT
CDR3aa: CASTDSLNTEAFF

abundance: few
d_gene: TRBD2
j_gene: TRBJ2-3
v_gene: TRBV12-5
CDR3nt: TGTGCTAGTGGTTTGGGGTCGGGGGGAGATACGCAGTATTTT
CDR3aa: CASGLGSGGDTQYF

abundance: -
d_gene: -
j_gene: TRBJ1-2
v_gene: TRBV7-2
CDR3nt: TGTGCCAGCAGCTTAGGCTCGGACTATGGCTACACCTTC
CDR3aa: CASSLGSDYGYTF

abundance: -
d_gene: TRBD2
j_gene: TRBJ2-2
v_gene: TRBV6-4
CDR3nt: TGTGCCAGCAGTGACTCGGGACTAGCGGGAGCCGGGGAGCTGTTTTTT
CDR3aa: CASSDSGLAGAGELFF

abundance: once
d_gene: TRBD1
j_gene: TRBJ1-5
v_gene: TRBV7-8
CDR3nt: TGTGCCAGCAGCTTAGCGGCCTGGACAGGGTTTGATCAGCCCCAGCATTTT
CDR3aa: CASSLAAWTGFDQPQHF

abundance: -
d_gene: -
j_gene: TRBJ1-2
v_gene: TRBV7-2
CDR3nt: TGTGCCAGCAGCTTAGGGACATCCCCCAGAGGCTACACCTTC
CDR3aa: CASSLGTSPRGYTF

abundance: -
d_gene: TRBD2
j_gene: TRBJ2-5
v_gene: TRBV6-6
CDR3nt: TGTGCCAGCAGTTCAAGTAGCGGGAGAGAGAGCGAGACCCAGTACTTC
CDR3aa: CASSSSSGRESETQYF

abundance: once
d_gene: -
j_gene: TRBJ1-6
v_gene: TRBV19
CDR3nt: TGTGCCAGTAGTATCTCAGGGGTTAATTCACCCCTCCACTTT
CDR3aa: CASSISGVNSPLHF

abundance: -
d_gene: TRBD2
j_gene: TRBJ2-3
v_gene: TRBV6-4
CDR3nt: TGTGCCAGCAGTGACACACTAGCGGGGGGGCCAGATACGCAGTATTTT
CDR3aa: CASSDTLAGGPDTQYF

abundance: -
d_gene: TRBD2
j_gene: TRBJ2-3
v_gene: TRBV9
CDR3nt: TGTGCCAGCAGCAAGGGGGGACTAGCGGGAGTGGATACGCAGTATTTT
CDR3aa: CASSKGGLAGVDTQYF

abundance: -
d_gene: -
j_gene: TRBJ2-2
v_gene: TRBV7-2
CDR3nt: TGTGCCAGCAGCCGTTCCGTGAGTCAAGCCGGGGAGCTGTTTTTT
CDR3aa: CASSRSVSQAGELFF

abundance: -
d_gene: -
j_gene: TRBJ2-3
v_gene: TRBV7-2
CDR3nt: TGTGCCAGCAGCCAGAACACAGATACGCAGTATTTT
CDR3aa: CASSQNTDTQYF

abundance: -
d_gene: TRBD2
j_gene: TRBJ2-1
v_gene: TRBV2
CDR3nt: TGTGCCAGCAGTGAAGGGTTAGCGGGGGGGCCAAGGTACAATGAGCAGTTCTTC
CDR3aa: CASSEGLAGGPRYNEQFF